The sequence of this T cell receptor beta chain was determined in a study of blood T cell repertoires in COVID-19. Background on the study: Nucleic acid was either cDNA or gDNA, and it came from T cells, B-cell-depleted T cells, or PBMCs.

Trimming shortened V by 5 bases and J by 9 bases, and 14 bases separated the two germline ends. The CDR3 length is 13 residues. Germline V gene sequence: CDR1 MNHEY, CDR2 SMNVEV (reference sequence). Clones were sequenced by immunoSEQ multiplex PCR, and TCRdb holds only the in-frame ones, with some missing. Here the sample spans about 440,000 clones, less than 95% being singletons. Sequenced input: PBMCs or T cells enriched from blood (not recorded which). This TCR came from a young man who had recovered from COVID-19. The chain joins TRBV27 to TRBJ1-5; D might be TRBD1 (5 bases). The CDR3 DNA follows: TGTGCCAGCAGTATCTCAGGGAACGGGCCCCAGCATTTT. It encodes CASSISGNGPQHF.